This T cell receptor beta chain derives from a study of cytomegalovirus exposure and HLA in healthy donors. Study outcomes and limitations: Several of the most significant clusters were apparently associated with common viral pathogens in a later analysis. Under in vitro conditions, three CMV-associated chains were confirmed as specific for CMV antigens.

Amplification used 60 Vbeta primers and 13 Jbeta primers. Sequencing used immunoSEQ multiplex PCR; TCRdb keeps in-frame clones, though not all of them. The sample carries about 120,000 clones, roughly 80% recorded once. While unrecorded immune exposures were likely, the donors were nominally healthy when sampled. Worth noting for this clone: Its antigen remains unknown.

Germline V CDR1 and CDR2: MNHEY, SMNVEV (reference sequence). This CDR3 is 19 amino acids long. The V gene is TRBV27, the J gene TRBJ2-5, with TRBD1 matching over 10 bases. Matching the DNA end better, TRBJ2-7 makes the J call doubtful. The sample comprised PBMCs. The TCR sequence derives from a male donor in good health and CMV-seronegative. This chain's CDR3 is CASSFFPPESTGGLYEQYF. Here the CDR3 DNA reads TGTGCCAGCAGTTTTTTCCCCCCAGAATCGACAGGGGGCTTATACGAGCAGTACTTC.